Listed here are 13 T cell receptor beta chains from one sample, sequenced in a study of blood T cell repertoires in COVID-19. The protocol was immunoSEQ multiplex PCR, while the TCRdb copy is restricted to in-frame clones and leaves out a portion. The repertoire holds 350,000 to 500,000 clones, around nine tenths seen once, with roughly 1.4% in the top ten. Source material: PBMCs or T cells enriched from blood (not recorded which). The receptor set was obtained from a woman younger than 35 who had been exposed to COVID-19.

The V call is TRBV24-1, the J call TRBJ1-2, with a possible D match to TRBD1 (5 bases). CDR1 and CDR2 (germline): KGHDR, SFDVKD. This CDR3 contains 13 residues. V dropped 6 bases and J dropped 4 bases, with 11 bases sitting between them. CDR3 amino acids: CATSLGGGYGYTF. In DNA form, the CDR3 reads TGTGCCACCAGTCTCGGGGGAGGCTATGGCTACACCTTC.

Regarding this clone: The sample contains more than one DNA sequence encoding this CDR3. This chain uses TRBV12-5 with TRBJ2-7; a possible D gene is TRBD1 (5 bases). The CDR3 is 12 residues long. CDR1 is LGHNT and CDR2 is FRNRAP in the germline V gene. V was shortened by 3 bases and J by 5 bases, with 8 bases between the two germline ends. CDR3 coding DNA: TGTGCTAGTGGTTTATCCAGGGACGAGCAGTACTTC. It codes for CASGLSRDEQYF.

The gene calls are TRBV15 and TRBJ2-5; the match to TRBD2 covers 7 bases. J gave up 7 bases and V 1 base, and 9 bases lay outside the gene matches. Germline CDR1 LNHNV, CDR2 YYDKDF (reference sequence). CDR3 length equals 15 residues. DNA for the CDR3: TGTGCCACCAGCAGAGGGCCGTGGGGAGGGGCGACCCAGTACTTC. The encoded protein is CATSRGPWGGATQYF.

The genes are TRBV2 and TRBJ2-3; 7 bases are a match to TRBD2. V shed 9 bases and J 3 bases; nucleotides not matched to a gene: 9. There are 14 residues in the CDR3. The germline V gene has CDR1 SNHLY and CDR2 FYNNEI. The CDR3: CASSRAGATDTQYF. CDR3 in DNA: TGTGCCAGTTCCAGGGCGGGAGCAACAGATACGCAGTATTTT.

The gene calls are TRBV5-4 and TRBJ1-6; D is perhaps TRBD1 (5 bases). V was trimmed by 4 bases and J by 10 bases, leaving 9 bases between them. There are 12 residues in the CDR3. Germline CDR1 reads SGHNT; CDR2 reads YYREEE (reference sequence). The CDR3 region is CASSPRESPLHF. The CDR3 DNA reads TGTGCCAGCAGCCCCAGGGAATCACCCCTCCACTTT.

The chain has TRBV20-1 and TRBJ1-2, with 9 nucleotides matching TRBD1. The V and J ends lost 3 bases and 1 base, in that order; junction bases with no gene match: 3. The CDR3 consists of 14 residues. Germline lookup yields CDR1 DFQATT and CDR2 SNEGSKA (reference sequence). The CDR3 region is CSASGTGLNYGYTF. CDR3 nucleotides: TGCAGTGCTAGTGGGACAGGGCTTAACTATGGCTACACCTTC.

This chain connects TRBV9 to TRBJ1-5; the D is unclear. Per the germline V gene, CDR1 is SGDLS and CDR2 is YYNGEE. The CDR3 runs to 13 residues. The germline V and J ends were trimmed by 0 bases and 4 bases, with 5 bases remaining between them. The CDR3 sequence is CASSVGENQPQHF. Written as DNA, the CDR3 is TGTGCCAGCAGCGTAGGAGAAAATCAGCCCCAGCATTTT.

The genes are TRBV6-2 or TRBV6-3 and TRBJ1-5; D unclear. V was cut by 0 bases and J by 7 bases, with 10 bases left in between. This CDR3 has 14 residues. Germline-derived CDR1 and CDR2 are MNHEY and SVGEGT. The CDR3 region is CASSYSSGYQPQHF. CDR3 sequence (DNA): TGTGCCAGCAGTTACTCATCCGGGTACCAGCCCCAGCATTTT.

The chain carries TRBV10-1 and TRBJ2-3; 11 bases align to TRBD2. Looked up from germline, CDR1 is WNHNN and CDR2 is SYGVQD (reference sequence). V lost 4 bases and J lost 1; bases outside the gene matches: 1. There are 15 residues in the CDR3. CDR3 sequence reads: CASSGGLAGTDTQYF. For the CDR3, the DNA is TGCGCCAGCAGTGGGGGACTAGCGGGCACAGATACGCAGTATTTT.

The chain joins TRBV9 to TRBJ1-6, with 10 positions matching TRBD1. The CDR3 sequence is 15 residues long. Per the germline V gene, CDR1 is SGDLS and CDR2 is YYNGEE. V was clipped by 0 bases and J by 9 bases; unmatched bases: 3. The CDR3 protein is CASSVEGQGISPLHF. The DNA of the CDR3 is TGTGCCAGCAGCGTAGAGGGACAGGGGATTTCACCCCTCCACTTT.

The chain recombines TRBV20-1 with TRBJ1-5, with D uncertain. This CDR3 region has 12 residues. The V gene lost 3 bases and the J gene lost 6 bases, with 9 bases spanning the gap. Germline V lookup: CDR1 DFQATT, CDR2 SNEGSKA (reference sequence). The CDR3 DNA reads TGCAGTGCTAGTAAACAGCTTCAGCCCCAGCATTTT. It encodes CSASKQLQPQHF.

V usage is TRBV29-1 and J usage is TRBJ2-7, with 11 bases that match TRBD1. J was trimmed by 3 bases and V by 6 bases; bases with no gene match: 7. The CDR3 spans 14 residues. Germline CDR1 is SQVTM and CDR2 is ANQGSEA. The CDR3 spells CSVRTGGGGYEQYF. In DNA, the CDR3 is TGCAGCGTGCGGACAGGGGGCGGGGGCTACGAGCAGTACTTC.

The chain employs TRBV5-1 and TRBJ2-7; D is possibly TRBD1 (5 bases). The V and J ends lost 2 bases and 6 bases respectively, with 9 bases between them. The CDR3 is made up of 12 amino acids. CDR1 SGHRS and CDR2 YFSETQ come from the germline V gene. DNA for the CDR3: TGCGCCAGCAGCTTTGCCCAGGGCGAGCAGTACTTC. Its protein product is CASSFAQGEQYF.